This T cell receptor beta chain was profiled in a study of radiotherapy plus CTLA-4 blockade in lung cancer. Study-wide results and caveats: Blood TCR clones of tumor origin expanded after radiotherapy plus ipilimumab.

As to this clone: Its matching antigen is unknown.

Produced via immunoSEQ multiplex PCR; TCRdb's table is partial and in-frame only. Seen here are 51,000 or so clones, nearly 90% observed once, and the top ten hold 7.8%. CDR1 KGHSH and CDR2 LQKENI come from the germline V gene. The CDR3 has 16 residues. Trimming cost V 4 bases and J 1 base, with 15 bases left between them. Receiving focal radiation plus CTLA-4 blockade with ipilimumab were patients who had chemo-refractory metastatic non-small-cell lung cancer. Sequencing was performed on peripheral blood, taken from a patient treated with radiotherapy plus ipilimumab. The TCR originated in a human donor with non-small cell lung cancer whose response to radiotherapy plus ipilimumab could not be evaluated. This chain uses TRBV18 with TRBJ2-3; maybe TRBD2 (7 bases). For the CDR3, the DNA is TGTGCCAGCTCACTCTACCGGGGGGCTCGCACAGATACGCAGTATTTT. Translated, it gives CASSLYRGARTDTQYF.